This T cell receptor beta chain was sequenced during a study of blood T cell repertoires in COVID-19. The wider study: Whether acute or convalescent, the COVID-19 samples came from the United States, Italy and Spain. In each case, the material was cDNA or gDNA derived from T cells, B-cell-depleted T cells, or PBMCs.

Original analysis: Amplification with reference gene primers provided the estimates of nucleated cell counts. Produced via immunoSEQ multiplex PCR; TCRdb's table is partial and in-frame only. V and J calls and clone size are given by that table; D and trimming were obtained from the DNA. Among approximately 190,000 clones listed, 75% to 95% were seen once. Germline V gene lookup returns CDR1 SGHNT and CDR2 YYREEE (reference sequence). The CDR3 loop spans 17 amino acids. The V segment lost 1 base and the J segment 5 bases; nucleotides outside the gene matches: 11. The sequence derives from a man aged 45-65 years with acute or convalescent COVID-19. Sequenced input: peripheral blood. This chain joins TRBV5-4 and TRBJ1-2, with TRBD1 matching over 10 bases. The CDR3 coding sequence is TGTGCCAGCAGCTTGCAGACAGGGGGCCGCCCCTCATATGGCTACACCTTC. This codes for CASSLQTGGRPSYGYTF. Full variable domain (rest looked up from reference TRBV5-4 and TRBJ1-2): ETGVTQSPTHLIKTRGQQVTLRCSSQSGHNTVSWYQQALGQGPQFIFQYYREEENGRGNFPPRFSGLQFPNYSSELNVNALELDDSALYLCASSLQTGGRPSYGYTFGSGTRLTVV.